This TCR beta chain was sequenced for a study of blood T cell repertoires in COVID-19. With 1 base clipped from V and 1 base from J, the junction kept 5 bases outside the gene matches. Germline V CDR1 and CDR2: SGHTA, FQGNSA. The CDR3 is 16 amino acids. Data came from immunoSEQ multiplex PCR; TCRdb stores just in-frame clones and leaves some out. In the table there are around 220,000 clones, around 75% of which are singletons. The rearrangement joins TRBV7-2 to TRBJ2-7, with TRBD2 identical over 9 bases. Sample: peripheral blood. The sequence came from a human donor in a cohort sampled during active COVID-19. CDR3 region: CASSLGGLAGSYEQYF. CDR3 DNA: TGTGCCAGCAGCTTAGGGGGCCTAGCGGGGTCCTACGAGCAGTACTTC.